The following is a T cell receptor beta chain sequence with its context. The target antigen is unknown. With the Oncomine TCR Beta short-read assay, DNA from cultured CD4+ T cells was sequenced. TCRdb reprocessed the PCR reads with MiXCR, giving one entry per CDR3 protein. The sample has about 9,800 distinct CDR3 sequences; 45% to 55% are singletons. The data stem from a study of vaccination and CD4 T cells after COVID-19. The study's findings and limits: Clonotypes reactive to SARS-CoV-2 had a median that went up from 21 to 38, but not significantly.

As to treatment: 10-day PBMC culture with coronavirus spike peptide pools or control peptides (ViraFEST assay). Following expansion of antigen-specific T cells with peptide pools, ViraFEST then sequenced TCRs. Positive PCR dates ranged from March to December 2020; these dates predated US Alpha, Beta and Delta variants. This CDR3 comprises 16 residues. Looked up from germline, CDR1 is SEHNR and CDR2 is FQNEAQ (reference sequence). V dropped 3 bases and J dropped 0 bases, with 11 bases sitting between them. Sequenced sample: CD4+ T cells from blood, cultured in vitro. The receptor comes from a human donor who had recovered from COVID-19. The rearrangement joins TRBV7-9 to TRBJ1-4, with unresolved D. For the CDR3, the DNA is TGTGCCAGCAGCTTCCCCGGGGAGTCAACTAATGAAAAACTGTTTTTT. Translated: CASSFPGESTNEKLFF. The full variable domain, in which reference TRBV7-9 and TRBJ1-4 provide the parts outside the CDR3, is DTGVSQNPRHKITKRGQNVTFRCDPISEHNRLYWYRQTLGQGPEFLTYFQNEAQLEKSRLLSDRFSAERPKGSFSTLEIQRTEQGDSAMYLCASSFPGESTNEKLFFGSGTQLSVL.